This T cell receptor (beta chain) was captured by sequencing in a study of blood T cell repertoires in COVID-19. Study as a whole: The analysed material was cDNA or gDNA that came from T cells, B-cell-depleted T cells, or PBMCs.

CDR1 is SNHLY, CDR2 FYNNEI, per germline. The J segment lost 2 bases and the V segment lost 5 bases, leaving 3 bases of the junction unmatched. CDR3 size: 14 residues. In the original workflow: Scientists estimated how many nucleated cells there were by amplifying reference gene primers. Method: immunoSEQ multiplex PCR; TCRdb's copy keeps in-frame clones and lacks some. V and J calls and clone size are as listed in that table; D and trimming were resolved from the DNA. Of some 320,000 clones listed, approximately 85% are singletons. Input material: peripheral blood. The sequence derives from a human donor in a cohort sampled during active COVID-19. The chain links TRBV2 to TRBJ1-2; 9 nucleotides line up with TRBD1. The CDR3 coding sequence is TGTGCCAGCAGTCCCGGGACAGGGAACTATGGCTACACCTTC. As protein: CASSPGTGNYGYTF. The variable domain in full, completed from reference TRBV2 and TRBJ1-2, reads EPEVTQTPSHQVTQMGQEVILRCVPISNHLYFYWYRQILGQKVEFLVSFYNNEISEKSEIFDDQFSVERPDGSNFTLKIRSTKLEDSAMYFCASSPGTGNYGYTFGSGTRLTVV.